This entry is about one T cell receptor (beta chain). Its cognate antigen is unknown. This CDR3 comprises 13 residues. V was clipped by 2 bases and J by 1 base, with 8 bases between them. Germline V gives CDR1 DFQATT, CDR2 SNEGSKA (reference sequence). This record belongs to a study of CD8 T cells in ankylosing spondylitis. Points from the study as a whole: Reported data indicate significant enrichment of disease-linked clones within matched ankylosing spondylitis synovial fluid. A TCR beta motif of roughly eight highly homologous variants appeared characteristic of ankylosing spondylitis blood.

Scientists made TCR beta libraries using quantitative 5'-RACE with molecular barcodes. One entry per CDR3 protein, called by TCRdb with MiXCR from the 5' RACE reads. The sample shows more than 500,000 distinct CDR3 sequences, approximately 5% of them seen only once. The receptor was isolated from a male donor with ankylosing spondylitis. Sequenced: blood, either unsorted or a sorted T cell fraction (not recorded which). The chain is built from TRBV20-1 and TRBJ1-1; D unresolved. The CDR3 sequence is CSARSSKNTEAFF. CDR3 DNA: TGCAGTGCTAGAAGCAGTAAGAACACTGAAGCTTTCTTT.